The rows below give T cell receptor beta chains drawn from one sample of a study of shared clonotypes between healthy human individuals. Profiling relied on immunoSEQ multiplex PCR, and the TCRdb table lists in-frame clones only, not all of them. The sample contains about 1.1 million clones, about 72% of which appear only once. The sample comprised memory CD4+ T cells from PBMCs. The receptors were sampled from a young man in good health. Some clones in this sample may be carry-over from other donors' samples. CDR3s include the opening cysteine and the closing phenylalanine or tryptophan. The order of the fields is J gene, CDR3 length, V gene, clone size, D gene, CDR3 DNA, CDR3 protein. D genes are given only for firm matches. Not every row has a clone size; where given, it reads once, few, many or a size class.

>TRBJ1-4|15|TRBV7-9|.|TRBD1
TGTGCCAGCAGGGCCCAGGGGGGGATTAATGAAAAACTGTTTTTT
CASRAQGGINEKLFF
>TRBJ2-1|20|TRBV27|once|TRBD2
TGTGCCAGCAGTTCCTTCCTCCTACTAGGCACAAGTGGGGGGGACAATGAGCAGTTCTTC
CASSSFLLLGTSGGDNEQFF
>TRBJ2-7|14|TRBV30|.|TRBD2
TGTGCCTGGAGATACCTCTCCGGACTAGGCGAGCAGTACTTC
CAWRYLSGLGEQYF
>TRBJ2-3|13|TRBV4-1|.|.
TGCGCCAGCAGTTGGAGGGTTCTGGATACGCAGTATTTT
CASSWRVLDTQYF
>TRBJ2-2|12|TRBV10-2|.|.
TGCGCCAGCGGTCATACGACCGGGGAGCTGTTTTTT
CASGHTTGELFF
>TRBJ2-3|15|TRBV7-8|.|TRBD2
TGTGCCACCTCGGGACTAGCGGGAGTCCCAGATACGCAGTATTTT
CATSGLAGVPDTQYF
>TRBJ2-1|14|TRBV5-1|.|.
TGCGCCAGCACGACAGACGTCTCCTACAATGAGCAGTTCTTC
CASTTDVSYNEQFF
>TRBJ2-7|14|TRBV7-9|.|TRBD2
TGTGCCAGCAGCGGAACTAGCGGGAGGTACGAGCAGTACTTC
CASSGTSGRYEQYF
>TRBJ1-2|13|TRBV6-5|.|.
TGTGCCAGCAGAGTGACAGCTAACTATGGCTACACCTTC
CASRVTANYGYTF
>TRBJ2-3|14|TRBV4-1|.|TRBD2
TGCGCCAGCAGCCAGGGGGGGGTCCCAGATACGCAGTATTTT
CASSQGGVPDTQYF
>TRBJ2-7|14|TRBV18|.|TRBD1
TGTGCCAGCTCACCACCGGGACAGTCTTACGAGCAGTACTTC
CASSPPGQSYEQYF
>TRBJ1-1|10|TRBV30|.|.
TGTGCCTGGAGTCCCCCCGGGGCTTTCTTT
CAWSPPGAFF
>TRBJ2-7|14|TRBV4-2|once|.
TGTGCCAGCAGCCAAGATCGGGTTACCGACGAGCAGTACTTC
CASSQDRVTDEQYF
>TRBJ2-7|14|TRBV28|.|.
TGTGCCAGCAGTCCCGGGGGCGTATCCTACGAGCAGTACTTC
CASSPGGVSYEQYF